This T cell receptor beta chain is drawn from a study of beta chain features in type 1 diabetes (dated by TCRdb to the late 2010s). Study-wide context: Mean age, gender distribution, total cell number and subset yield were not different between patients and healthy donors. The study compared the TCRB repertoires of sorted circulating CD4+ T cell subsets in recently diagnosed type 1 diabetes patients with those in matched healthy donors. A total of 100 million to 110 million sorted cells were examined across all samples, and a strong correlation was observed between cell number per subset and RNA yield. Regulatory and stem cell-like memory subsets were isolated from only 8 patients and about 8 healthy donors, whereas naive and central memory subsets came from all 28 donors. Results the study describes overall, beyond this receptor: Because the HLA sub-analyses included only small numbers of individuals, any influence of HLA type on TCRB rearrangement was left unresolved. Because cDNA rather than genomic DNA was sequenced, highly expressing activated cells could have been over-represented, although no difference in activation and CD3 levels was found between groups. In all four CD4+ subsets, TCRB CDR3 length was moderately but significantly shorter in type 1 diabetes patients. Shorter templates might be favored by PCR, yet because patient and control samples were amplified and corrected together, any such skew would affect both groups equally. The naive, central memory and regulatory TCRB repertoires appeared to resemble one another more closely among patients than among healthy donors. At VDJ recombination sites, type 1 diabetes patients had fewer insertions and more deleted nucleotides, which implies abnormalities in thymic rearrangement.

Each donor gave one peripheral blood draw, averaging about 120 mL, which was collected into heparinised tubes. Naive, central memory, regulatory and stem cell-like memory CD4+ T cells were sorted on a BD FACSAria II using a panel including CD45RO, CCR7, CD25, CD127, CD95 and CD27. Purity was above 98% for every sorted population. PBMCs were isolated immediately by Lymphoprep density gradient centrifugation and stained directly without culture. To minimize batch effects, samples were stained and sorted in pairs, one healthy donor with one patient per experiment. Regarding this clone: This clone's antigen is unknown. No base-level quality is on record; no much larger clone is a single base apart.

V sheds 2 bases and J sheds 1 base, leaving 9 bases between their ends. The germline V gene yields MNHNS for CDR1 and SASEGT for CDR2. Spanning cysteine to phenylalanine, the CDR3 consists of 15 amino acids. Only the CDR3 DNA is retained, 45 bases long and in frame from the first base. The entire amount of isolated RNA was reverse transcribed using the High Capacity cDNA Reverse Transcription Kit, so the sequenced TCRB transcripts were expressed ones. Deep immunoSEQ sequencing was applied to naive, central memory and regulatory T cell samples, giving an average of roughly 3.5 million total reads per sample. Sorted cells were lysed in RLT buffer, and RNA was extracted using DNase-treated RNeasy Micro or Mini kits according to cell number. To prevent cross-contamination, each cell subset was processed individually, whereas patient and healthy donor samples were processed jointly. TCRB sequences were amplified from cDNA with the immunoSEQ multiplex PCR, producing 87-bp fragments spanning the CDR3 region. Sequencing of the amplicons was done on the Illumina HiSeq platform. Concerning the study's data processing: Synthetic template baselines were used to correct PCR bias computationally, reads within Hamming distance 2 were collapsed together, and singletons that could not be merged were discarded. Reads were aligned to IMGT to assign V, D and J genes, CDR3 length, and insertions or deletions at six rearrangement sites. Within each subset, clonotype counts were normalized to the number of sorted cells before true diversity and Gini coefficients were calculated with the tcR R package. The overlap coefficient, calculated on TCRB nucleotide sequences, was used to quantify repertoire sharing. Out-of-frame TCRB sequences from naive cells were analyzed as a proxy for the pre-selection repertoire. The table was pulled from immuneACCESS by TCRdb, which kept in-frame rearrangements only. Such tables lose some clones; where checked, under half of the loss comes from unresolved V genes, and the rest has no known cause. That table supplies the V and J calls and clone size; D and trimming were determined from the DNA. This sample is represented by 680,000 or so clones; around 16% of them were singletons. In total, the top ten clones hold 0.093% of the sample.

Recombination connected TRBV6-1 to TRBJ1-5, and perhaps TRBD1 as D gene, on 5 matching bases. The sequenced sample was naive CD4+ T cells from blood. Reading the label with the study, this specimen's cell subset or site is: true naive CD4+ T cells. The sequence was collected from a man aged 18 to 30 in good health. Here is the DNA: TGTGCCAGCAGTGAATCAGGGTCGAGCAATCAGCCCCAGCATTTT. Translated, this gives CASSESGSSNQPQHF.